Each of the 2 T cell receptor beta chains below was sequenced from the same sample in a study of chemoradiotherapy in HPV16-positive cancers. The table came from immunoSEQ multiplex PCR; TCRdb's copy has only in-frame clones and leaves some out. The sample yields 20,000 to 25,000 clones, around 87% seen once. Source: blood, taken from a patient who underwent chemoradiotherapy. The receptors shown here come from a human donor with HPV-associated anogenital cancer.

The chain couples TRBV6-5 to TRBJ1-4; D possibly corresponds to TRBD1 (6 bases). The V end was cut by 6 bases, the J end by 6 bases, with 17 bases between. CDR1 MNHEY and CDR2 SVGAGI come from the germline V gene. The CDR3 length is 15 residues. The chain's CDR3 is CASRPGASPHEKLFF. Here the CDR3 DNA reads TGTGCCAGCAGACCAGGGGCCAGCCCCCATGAAAAACTGTTTTTT.

The CDR3 loop reads CASSLRRNTEAFF. CDR3 in DNA: TGTGCCAGCAGCTTACGGCGGAACACTGAAGCTTTCTTT. J is TRBJ1-1 and V is TRBV7-7; D is unclear. Per the germline V gene, CDR1 is SSHAT and CDR2 is FNYEAQ (reference sequence). The CDR3 extends over 13 amino acids. Trimming shortened V by 2 bases and J by 1 base, and 5 bases separated the two germline ends.